This T cell receptor beta chain was recorded in a study of CD8+ T cells in alopecia areata (dated by TCRdb to between 2018 and 2020). Concerning the study at large: The treated patients took part in an open-label pilot trial in which moderate-to-severe alopecia areata was treated with oral tofacitinib at 5 to 10 mg twice daily. TCRbeta CDR3 regions were amplified by immunoSEQ multiplex PCR using 35 Vbeta forward and 13 Jbeta reverse primers. Clonality in the scalp was compared among normal scalp (n=4), patchy alopecia areata scalp (n=8), and alopecia totalis/universalis scalp (n=8). Tofacitinib was given for 6 to 18 months, followed by 6 months of follow-up off drug to assess delayed response and recurrence. To study T cell clonal expansion in alopecia areata, the researchers applied high-throughput TCRbeta sequencing to both the C3H/HeJ mouse model and human patients. Tofacitinib-treated patients had biopsies at baseline and at 4 and 24 weeks of treatment, with a later scalp biopsy in several patients. The RNA source kit depended on sample type: the PAXgene miRNA kit for fixed scalp, the miRNeasy kit for PBMCs, and the RNeasy kit for mouse skin. In treated patients, disease severity was measured using the SALT score, which gives the percentage of scalp surface area affected. On the human side, TCRbeta sequencing was run on scalp tissue and on sorted CD4+ and CD8+ peripheral blood T cells from healthy controls and from alopecia areata patients with either patchy or totalis/universalis disease. Overall study outcomes, separate from this receptor: Unlike mouse skin, which is dominated by gammadelta T cells, normal human skin has resident alphabeta T cells that are also sequenced, and this complicates analysis of the scalp TCR repertoire. Because the treated cohort was small and included a single nonresponder, larger studies are needed to assess links between baseline CD8+ expansion and response. Many expanded lesional clones persisted in scalp and blood during tofacitinib treatment, which may partly explain relapse after stopping treatment. Tofacitinib significantly lowered scalp clonality and the number of expanded CD8+ clones among the top 100 scalp clones. TCR sequences shared between patients were less clear than in mice, possibly partly because of HLA diversity in the patient population. Lesional scalp, especially in alopecia totalis/universalis, showed higher clonality and more expanded CD8+ clones than normal scalp, suggesting antigenic drive.

As to this clone: There is no known antigen for this receptor. The record has no base qualities; no much larger clone is one base away.

CDR1 and CDR2 (SGDLS, YYNGEE) derive from the germline V gene. The CDR3, from cysteine to phenylalanine, totals 15 residues. The only DNA kept is the CDR3, 45 bases in frame from the first base. V trim: 3 bases; J trim: 4 bases; unmatched bases: 7. Receptor amplification or capture employed the immunoSEQ multiplex PCR assay. RNA was extracted from all samples and reverse transcribed into cDNA, which served as template for TCR sequencing. SuperScript III was used to make first-strand cDNA, primed with a 2:1 mix of oligo-dT and random hexamers. A synthetic immune receptor repertoire was used to assess amplification bias, and residual bias was removed computationally. Per the authors' processing: Raw reads were preprocessed to remove errors, and CDR3 was defined according to IMGT conventions as the region from the conserved cysteine to phenylalanine. To get clonality, Shannon entropy was normalized by log2 of the number of productive unique TCRs and the result was subtracted from 1. Whether scalp clones were CD4 or CD8 was inferred by matching scalp TCRbeta sequences against CD4 and CD8 repertoires sorted from blood. TCRdb re-hosts the immuneACCESS table, in-frame sequences only. Its copies lack some clones; in the studies checked, an unresolved V gene accounts for under half of them, and the cause for the rest is not known. That table furnishes V, J and clone size, whereas the DNA furnished D and trimming. For this sample there are approximately 42,000 clones; roughly 65% appear just once. The ten largest clones represent roughly 20% of the sample.

Read against the paper, the sample's time point label means: less than five weeks on oral tofacitinib. Per the publication, the treatment or condition label means: oral pan-JAK inhibitor, 5-10 mg twice daily. Lesional scalp punch biopsies and peripheral blood were obtained from alopecia areata patients. PBMCs were separated by density centrifugation and stained for CD3, CD4 and CD8, after which CD4+ and CD8+ T cells were sorted on a FACSAria. The sample consisted of CD8+ T cells sorted from blood, taken at week 4, from a patient treated with tofacitinib. The chain joins TRBV9 to TRBJ2-3, with 8 middle bases fitting TRBD2. The clonotype was recovered from a human donor with alopecia areata. The CDR3 sequence is CASSGGGLVPDTQYF. The sequenced DNA is TGTGCCAGCAGCGGAGGGGGACTAGTGCCAGATACGCAGTATTTT.